Listed here are 16 T cell receptor beta chains from one sample, sequenced in a study of T cell changes during pregnancy in multiple sclerosis. Profiled with immunoSEQ multiplex PCR; TCRdb holds only in-frame clones, not every one. This sample has 100,000 or so clones; about 93% occur once, and the top ten carry under 2%. The sequencing here drew on peripheral blood, taken after pregnancy. The receptors stem from a female donor in good health, enrolled as a control in a pregnancy study.

For the CDR3, the DNA is TGTGCCAGCAGCTCAAGCGGGGGGAATGAGCAGTTCTTC. Protein sequence: CASSSSGGNEQFF. The V gene is TRBV11-3, the J gene TRBJ2-1; 9 nucleotides agree with TRBD2. J was trimmed by 7 bases and V by 4 bases; bases with no gene match: 2. Per the germline V gene, CDR1 is SGHNT and CDR2 is YENEEA. The CDR3 runs 13 residues.

This chain joins TRBV19 and TRBJ2-7, with 11 bases matching TRBD1. With V trimmed by 4 bases and J by 2 bases, 4 bases remained unmatched. CDR3 length: 15 amino acids. Germline V CDR1 and CDR2: LNHDA, SQIVND (reference sequence). The CDR3 reads CASSNRDRGTYEQYF. The CDR3 DNA follows: TGTGCCAGTAGTAACCGGGACAGGGGGACCTACGAGCAGTACTTC.

The chain combines TRBV20-1 with TRBJ2-5, with D tentatively TRBD2 (6 bases). The germline V gene encodes CDR1 DFQATT and CDR2 SNEGSKA (reference sequence). CDR3 length: 11 amino acids. The germline V and J ends were trimmed by 4 bases and 4 bases, with 7 bases remaining between them. CDR3 in DNA: TGCAGTGCTACCGGGGGAGAGACCCAGTACTTC. It translates to CSATGGETQYF.

The chain employs TRBV5-4 and TRBJ2-5; the match to TRBD2 covers 12 bases. V shed 2 bases and J 2 bases; nucleotides not matched to a gene: 4. This CDR3 is built from 16 residues. Germline V gene data show CDR1 as SGHNT and CDR2 as YYREEE (reference sequence). The CDR3: CASSLLLAGGQETQYF. CDR3 nucleotide sequence: TGTGCCAGCAGCTTACTACTAGCGGGAGGACAAGAGACCCAGTACTTC.

V usage is TRBV13 and J usage is TRBJ2-5, with TRBD2 matching over 8 bases. The V segment lost 4 bases and the J segment 5 bases; nucleotides outside the gene matches: 3. The germline V gene has CDR1 PRHDT and CDR2 FYEKMQ (reference sequence). The CDR3 loop spans 13 amino acids. The CDR3 DNA reads TGTGCCAGCAGCTCGGGACTAGTTGAGACCCAGTACTTC. It is translated as CASSSGLVETQYF.

The genes are TRBV5-1 and TRBJ2-1; D is perhaps TRBD2 (6 bases). Germline lookup yields CDR1 SGHRS and CDR2 YFSETQ. V was trimmed by 4 bases and J by 3 bases, leaving 14 bases between them. The CDR3 loop spans 15 amino acids. As DNA, the CDR3 is TGCGCCAGCAGCCAATCCCAGCGGGTCTACAATGAGCAGTTCTTC. This sequence encodes CASSQSQRVYNEQFF.

This chain links TRBV6-5 with TRBJ2-1; D gene ambiguous. Germline-derived CDR1 and CDR2 are MNHEY and SVGAGI. V was cut by 5 bases and J by 4 bases, with 6 bases left in between. CDR3 length: 12 residues. This chain's CDR3 is CASSNRYNEQFF. As DNA, the CDR3 is TGTGCCAGCAGTAATCGTTACAATGAGCAGTTCTTC.

The genes are TRBV5-1 and TRBJ2-7, with a possible D match to TRBD1 (6 bases). CDR1 is SGHRS, CDR2 YFSETQ, per germline. The ends were cut back, 2 bases at V and 0 bases at J, with 18 bases in the middle. The CDR3 loop spans 17 amino acids. CDR3 amino acids: CASSFLKDSDSSYEQYF. As DNA, the CDR3 is TGCGCCAGCAGCTTCCTTAAGGACAGCGACAGCTCCTACGAGCAGTACTTC.

The rearrangement joins TRBV6-1 to TRBJ2-7; D is unclear. The CDR3 loop spans 11 amino acids. Germline V lookup: CDR1 MNHNS, CDR2 SASEGT. V was shortened by 6 bases and J by 3 bases, with 6 bases between the two germline ends. In DNA, the CDR3 is TGTGCCAGCAGGAGATTCTACGAGCAGTACTTC. Its translation is CASRRFYEQYF.

The chain recombines TRBV28 with TRBJ2-5; D is ambiguous. The CDR3 is 11 residues long. Germline V gene data show CDR1 as MDHEN and CDR2 as SYDVKM. V shed 4 bases and J shed 4 bases, with 4 bases lying between them. In DNA, the CDR3 is TGTGCCAGCAGTTCGAGAGAGACCCAGTACTTC. As protein: CASSSRETQYF.

The CDR3 region is CAITGQVLQPQHF. CDR3 DNA sequence: TGTGCCATAACCGGACAGGTTTTGCAGCCCCAGCATTTT. The J gene is TRBJ1-5, the V gene TRBV28; TRBD1 matches at 7 bases. CDR3 length: 13 amino acids. The germline V gene has CDR1 MDHEN and CDR2 SYDVKM. J lost 7 bases, V lost 10 bases, and 10 bases had no gene match.

V usage is TRBV5-4 and J usage is TRBJ2-7; TRBD1 might be the D (6 bases). The V gene's germline CDR1 is SGHNT and CDR2 YYREEE (reference sequence). The CDR3 length is 16 residues. Trimming shortened V by 3 bases and J by 7 bases, and 23 bases separated the two germline ends. The CDR3 protein is CASSSFIFDRPEEQYF. The DNA for the CDR3 is TGTGCCAGCAGCTCCTTTATCTTCGACAGGCCGGAGGAGCAGTACTTC.

V gene TRBV27 combines with J gene TRBJ1-5; weak D call: TRBD1 (6 bases). The CDR3 loop spans 14 amino acids. Germline V lookup: CDR1 MNHEY, CDR2 SMNVEV (reference sequence). V dropped 5 bases and J dropped 2 bases, with 10 bases sitting between them. The chain's CDR3 is CASSVGGRNQPQHF. The DNA for the CDR3 is TGTGCCAGCAGTGTCGGGGGGCGCAATCAGCCCCAGCATTTT.

V usage is TRBV19 and J usage is TRBJ1-5; 8 nucleotides align to TRBD1. The CDR3 loop spans 16 amino acids. The V and J ends lost 3 bases and 5 bases, in that order; junction bases with no gene match: 9. Germline V CDR1 and CDR2: LNHDA, SQIVND (reference sequence). In DNA, the CDR3 is TGTGCCAGTAGTATTTCCGTGACAGGGGCCGATCAGCCCCAGCATTTT. Encoded protein: CASSISVTGADQPQHF.

V usage is TRBV5-4 and J usage is TRBJ1-2; a possible D gene is TRBD1 (6 bases). Trimming took 9 bases from V and 0 from J, leaving 15 bases between them. Germline loops: CDR1 SGHNT, CDR2 YYREEE (reference sequence). This CDR3 is built from 14 residues. This chain's CDR3 is CATRTEPTNYGYTF. CDR3 nucleotide sequence: TGTGCCACCCGGACAGAGCCCACTAACTATGGCTACACCTTC. The whole variable domain, remainder taken from reference TRBV5-4 and TRBJ1-2, is ETGVTQSPTHLIKTRGQQVTLRCSSQSGHNTVSWYQQALGQGPQFIFQYYREEENGRGNFPPRFSGLQFPNYSSELNVNALELDDSALYLCATRTEPTNYGYTFGSGTRLTVV.

The chain employs TRBV19 and TRBJ1-5; no definite D call. In germline, CDR1 is LNHDA, CDR2 SQIVND (reference sequence). Trimming took off 6 bases at V and 5 bases at J, with 17 bases between the two ends. The CDR3 has 15 amino acids. The DNA of the CDR3 is TGTGCCAGTAGCGTATTTGCGGGGTTCGATCAGCCCCAGCATTTT. Its protein is CASSVFAGFDQPQHF.